What follows are 11 T cell receptor beta chains derived from one specimen sequenced in a study of T cell repertoires in cytomegalovirus infection. TCRdb re-called the reads through MiXCR, storing one row per CDR3 protein. Here the sample spans 150,000 to 200,000 distinct CDR3 sequences, around an eighth being singletons. Input material: PBMCs. The receptor source for this set is a human donor in good health (CMV status not recorded). Some clones in this sample may be carry-over from other donors' samples.

This clonotype was picked up a small number of times. The chain uses TRBV14 and TRBJ2-1, with 7 bases that match TRBD2. The V gene's germline CDR1 is SGHDN and CDR2 FVKESK. This CDR3 has 16 amino acids. With 1 base clipped from V and 7 bases from J, the junction kept 10 bases outside the gene matches. CDR3 protein: CASSQVSSGGDNEQFF. CDR3 bases: TGTGCCAGCAGCCAAGTGTCTAGCGGAGGAGATAATGAGCAGTTCTTC.

This clonotype has only a few counts. This chain connects TRBV28 to TRBJ2-5, with 7 bases lining up with TRBD1. The germline V gene encodes CDR1 MDHEN and CDR2 SYDVKM. CDR3 size: 14 residues. The trim removed 5 bases at V and 5 bases at J, leaving 8 bases unmatched. The CDR3 region is CASSATGRWETQYF. The CDR3 coding sequence is TGTGCCAGCAGTGCGACAGGGCGATGGGAGACCCAGTACTTC.

The CDR3 protein is CASSPDFGPEQYF. The CDR3 nucleotides read TGTGCCAGCAGTCCGGACTTTGGGCCCGAGCAGTACTTC. The J gene is TRBJ2-7, the V gene TRBV14; perhaps TRBD2 as D (5 bases). The CDR3 has 13 amino acids. V shed 6 bases and J shed 6 bases, with 15 bases lying between them. Germline V gene sequence: CDR1 SGHDN, CDR2 FVKESK. Full variable domain (remainder filled in from reference TRBV14 and TRBJ2-7): EAGVTQFPSHSVIEKGQTVTLRCDPISGHDNLYWYRRVMGKEIKFLLHFVKESKQDESGMPNNRFLAERTGGTYSTLKVQPAELEDSGVYFCASSPDFGPEQYFGPGTRLTVT.

The V call is TRBV11-1, the J call TRBJ2-1; D may be TRBD1 or TRBD2 (5 bases each). This CDR3 is built from 13 residues. V shed 3 bases and J shed 9 bases, with 12 bases lying between them. Germline V gene lookup returns CDR1 SGHAT and CDR2 FQDESV (reference sequence). The CDR3 sequence is CASSFPGSLEQFF. CDR3 in DNA: TGTGCCAGCAGCTTCCCAGGGAGCCTTGAGCAGTTCTTC.

This clonotype was counted a few times. V usage is TRBV20-1 and J usage is TRBJ2-7, with 7 bases that match TRBD1. Per germline, CDR1 DFQATT and CDR2 SNEGSKA (reference sequence). The CDR3 covers 12 residues. After removal of 3 bases from V and 6 bases from J, the junction contained 5 bases not matched to a gene. DNA of the CDR3: TGCAGTGCTAGTCTCAGGGGGACCGAGCAGTACTTC. It encodes CSASLRGTEQYF.

This chain joins TRBV18 and TRBJ2-2; 7 bases align to TRBD1. The CDR3 consists of 16 residues. Germline CDR1 KGHSH, CDR2 LQKENI. Germline trimming cut 3 bases from V and 3 bases from J; bases unmatched to any gene: 7. The CDR3 nucleotides are TGTGCCAGCTCACCCTACCGGGACAGTTACACCGGGGAGCTGTTTTTT. The encoded protein is CASSPYRDSYTGELFF.

The chain joins TRBV5-1 to TRBJ2-3; 8 bases map to TRBD2. Germline loops: CDR1 SGHRS, CDR2 YFSETQ. V dropped 4 bases and J dropped 4; count of bases not matched to a gene: 5. The length of the CDR3 is 14 residues. The CDR3 here is CASSPGGPPDTQYF. Here the CDR3 DNA reads TGCGCCAGCAGCCCGGGAGGGCCCCCAGATACGCAGTATTTT.

There are many counts of this clonotype. The gene calls are TRBV7-2 and TRBJ2-1, with TRBD2 as a possible D gene (6 bases). The CDR3 has 16 amino acids. Germline CDR1 reads SGHTA; CDR2 reads FQGNSA. V was trimmed by 2 bases and J by 5 bases, leaving 16 bases between them. The CDR3 loop reads CASSLRGYGSHNEQFF. The CDR3 DNA sequence: TGTGCCAGCAGCTTAAGAGGGTACGGGAGCCACAATGAGCAGTTCTTC.

Points on this clonotype: One end of the junction is discordant with germline, which a read error may explain. The rearrangement links TRBV28 to TRBJ2-6; D possibly corresponds to TRBD1 (5 bases). The CDR3 covers 14 residues. Germline V gives CDR1 MDHEN, CDR2 SYDVKM. The CDR3 region has the DNA TGTGCCAGCAGTCTCCCCCCTGGGGCCAACGTCCTGTCTTTC. Its translation: CASSLPPGANVLSF.

This clonotype was counted between two and nine times. The V gene is TRBV10-2, the J gene TRBJ2-3; D not certain. The V and J ends lost 5 bases and 4 bases respectively, with 4 bases between them. Germline values: CDR1 WSHSY, CDR2 SAAADI. The CDR3 consists of 11 residues. The CDR3 spells CASSISDTQYF. CDR3 bases: TGCGCCAGCAGTATATCAGATACGCAGTATTTT.

This clonotype has ten or more counts. V usage is TRBV7-3 and J usage is TRBJ2-2; D possibly corresponds to TRBD1 (6 bases). With 5 bases removed from V and 7 bases from J, the gap between germline ends came to 17 bases. CDR1 is SGHTA and CDR2 is FQGTGA in the germline V gene. There are 15 residues in the CDR3. The CDR3 loop is CASSDPGQFGGELFF. In DNA form, the CDR3 reads TGTGCCAGCAGCGATCCCGGACAGTTTGGCGGGGAGCTGTTTTTT.